This TCR beta chain derives from a study of T-cell reconstitution after alpha-beta-depleted transplantation in children. Study-wide points: By about two months after transplant, alpha-beta T cells reportedly arose from several hundred graft clones that had expanded. Among T cells one year after transplant, newly produced cells accounted for most counts and diversity. The high TCRbeta diversity at day 60 in some patients came from surviving recipient T cells and thymic progenitors.

CDR1 is SGHAT, CDR2 FQNNGV, per germline. The V end was cut by 2 bases, the J end by 3 bases, with 2 bases between. The CDR3 extends over 12 amino acids. A TCRbeta library incorporating unique molecular identifiers was prepared. MiXCR was run by TCRdb on the PCR reads, yielding one entry per CDR3 protein. Of 500,000 to 650,000 distinct CDR3 sequences in the sample, approximately 10% were seen once. This clonotype occurred many times. Its antigen is currently unknown. The sequences come from PBMCs, mostly from graft donor cells, collected 180 days after TCRalphabeta/CD19-depleted stem cell transplant. The sequence derives from a female patient between 2 and 15 years old who had a stem cell transplant for aplastic anemia, so the T cells may come from the graft donor. This chain uses TRBV11-2 with TRBJ2-1; no reliable D call. The CDR3 bases are TGTGCCAGCAGCTTAAACTACAATGAGCAGTTCTTC. It specifies CASSLNYNEQFF. The variable domain in full, with the rest retrieved from reference TRBV11-2 and TRBJ2-1, is EAGVAQSPRYKIIEKRQSVAFWCNPISGHATLYWYQQILGQGPKLLIQFQNNGVVDDSQLPKDRFSAERLKGVDSTLKIQPAKLEDSAVYLCASSLNYNEQFFGPGTRLTVL.